These 30 T cell receptor beta chains share one sample of origin, sequenced in a study of regulatory T cells in long-lasting Graves disease. Time point described: newly diagnosed GD, antithyroid drugs for less than 3 months. Making the TCR library involved RNA that had been extracted from PBMCs. CDR3 regions were amplified by Arm-PCR using iRepertoire HTBI primers to build TCR beta libraries. MiXCR, applied by TCRdb to the multiplex PCR reads, yields one record per CDR3 protein. This sample yields 550,000 to 650,000 distinct CDR3 sequences, of which roughly 15% are seen a single time; more than 10% belongs to the top ten. These data also featured in a second study, about T cells in Graves' hyperthyroidism and ophthalmopathy.

The starting material was peripheral blood mononuclear cells (PBMCs), obtained at new diagnosis, from a patient treated with antithyroid drugs. The receptors originated from a man aged 18 to 35 with Graves disease.

This clonotype was seen at least ten times. The chain combines TRBV27 with TRBJ2-5; a possible D gene is TRBD2 (6 bases). Germline V gene lookup returns CDR1 MNHEY and CDR2 SMNVEV (reference sequence). The V end was cut by 6 bases, the J end by 4 bases, with 33 bases between. This CDR3 has 20 residues. CDR3 nucleotide sequence: TGTGCCAGCAGCCGCATTAGGGAGGAGGCTAGACCTGGGGGTCTAGAGACCCAGTACTTC. Encoded protein: CASSRIREEARPGGLETQYF.

The chain joins TRBV7-9 to TRBJ2-7; TRBD1 might be the D (5 bases). CDR1 and CDR2 (germline): SEHNR, FQNEAQ (reference sequence). V gave up 0 bases and J gave up 3 bases, with 9 bases separating them. CDR3 length: 14 amino acids. The chain's CDR3 is CASSLARVGYEQYF. CDR3 DNA sequence: TGTGCCAGCAGCTTAGCCAGGGTGGGCTACGAGCAGTACTTC.

Concerning this clonotype itself: The junction departs from germline at one end; a sequencing error may be responsible. This chain uses TRBV6-1 with TRBJ1-2, with a possible D match to TRBD1 (6 bases). The CDR3 extends over 15 amino acids. Germline CDR1 and CDR2: MNHNS and SASEGT. Here the CDR3 DNA reads TGTGCCAGCAGATCTGGACAGACTCCATACTATGACTACACCTTC. Amino acid sequence: CASRSGQTPYYDYTF.

Regarding this clonotype: This likely comes from a read error, as the CDR3 has no conserved phenylalanine or tryptophan at its end. The CDR3 region is CATSPVAGLVQETQYS. In nucleotides, the CDR3 is TGTGCCACCTCACCCGTTGCTGGACTAGTTCAAGAGACCCAGTACTCC. J is TRBJ2-5 and V is TRBV25-1; 7 nucleotides align to TRBD2. The germline gives CDR1 MGHDK, CDR2 SYGVNS. The V segment lost 10 bases and the J segment 2 bases; nucleotides outside the gene matches: 16. The length of the CDR3 is 16 residues.

This clonotype was observed many times. This chain uses TRBV2 with TRBJ2-5; D is unclear. Matching the DNA end better, TRBJ2-1 makes the J call doubtful. CDR1 is SNHLY, CDR2 FYNNEI, per germline. The length of the CDR3 is 14 residues. CDR3 region: CASSRFETVGEQFF. The CDR3 coding sequence is TGTGCCAGCAGCCGATTTGAGACCGTCGGTGAGCAGTTCTTC.

This clonotype was counted at least ten times. J is TRBJ1-2 and V is TRBV27, with a tentative D call TRBD1 (5 bases). CDR1 is MNHEY and CDR2 is SMNVEV in the germline V gene (reference sequence). The V end lost 5 bases, the J end lost 6 bases, and 13 bases lay between the germline ends. This CDR3 region has 13 residues. Here the CDR3 reads CASSIGSGHGYTF. In DNA, the CDR3 is TGTGCCAGCAGTATAGGTTCAGGGCATGGCTACACCTTC.

This clonotype came up many times. The chain couples TRBV20-1 to TRBJ1-5, with D possibly being TRBD1 (5 bases). Per the germline V gene, CDR1 is DFQATT and CDR2 is SNEGSKA (reference sequence). Trimming pared 5 bases from V and 5 bases from J, leaving 16 bases between. The length of the CDR3 is 14 residues. The CDR3 sequence is CSALEGQGHQPQHF. The CDR3 coding sequence is TGCAGTGCTCTAGAGGGGCAGGGCCATCAGCCCCAGCATTTT.

This clonotype has only a few counts. The chain joins TRBV3-1 to TRBJ2-7, with 9 bases aligning to TRBD1. This CDR3 has 15 amino acids. Germline V gene data show CDR1 as LGHDT and CDR2 as YNNKEL (reference sequence). Trimming cost V 2 bases and J 5 bases; bases outside gene matches: 7. DNA for the CDR3: TGTGCCAGCAGCCAACCTGGACAGGGGTCCGACGAGCAGTACTTC. It translates to CASSQPGQGSDEQYF.

This clonotype was seen only a few times. The gene calls are TRBV20-1 and TRBJ2-3, with D unresolved. Trimming removed 5 bases at V and 6 bases at J, with 6 bases between. In germline, CDR1 is DFQATT, CDR2 SNEGSKA (reference sequence). This CDR3 region has 10 residues. The CDR3 loop is CSAGQDTQYF. The CDR3, as DNA: TGCAGTGCTGGGCAGGATACGCAGTATTTT.

This clonotype was found many times. The J gene is TRBJ2-7, the V gene TRBV12-3 or TRBV12-4; TRBD2 is a possible D gene (7 bases). V lost 2 bases, J lost 2 bases, and 19 bases lay in between. The CDR3 spans 17 residues. CDR3 amino acids: CASSLTPIGGRTYEQYF. The CDR3 DNA reads TGTGCCAGCAGTTTAACCCCTATCGGGGGGCGCACCTACGAGCAGTACTTC.

This clonotype has a count of ten or more. The chain links TRBV28 to TRBJ2-3; 8 bases are a match to TRBD2. Germline loops: CDR1 MDHEN, CDR2 SYDVKM. This CDR3 is 13 amino acids long. J gave up 5 bases and V 7 bases, and 5 bases lay outside the gene matches. The CDR3: CASISGTGDTQYF. The DNA of the CDR3 is TGTGCCAGCATTAGCGGGACTGGAGATACGCAGTATTTT.

The sample holds a few counts of this clonotype. J is TRBJ2-7 and V is TRBV19; D remains unclear. There are 12 residues in the CDR3. Germline CDR1 LNHDA, CDR2 SQIVND (reference sequence). The V gene lost 0 bases and the J gene lost 3 bases, with 3 bases spanning the gap. CDR3 DNA: TGTGCCAGTAGTATAGACAGCTACGAGCAGTACTTC. Its protein is CASSIDSYEQYF.

The table lists this clonotype with a few counts. The V and J genes are TRBV2 and TRBJ2-5; 8 nucleotides line up with TRBD1. The CDR3 contains 12 residues. Germline V CDR1 and CDR2: SNHLY, FYNNEI. V trimming: 7 bases; J trimming: 5 bases; junction bases outside the gene matches: 3. Written as DNA, the CDR3 is TGTGCCAGCATGAGACAGGGGGAGACCCAGTACTTC. The encoded protein is CASMRQGETQYF.

In its sample, this clonotype was seen a few times. This sequence joins TRBV12-3 or TRBV12-4 and TRBJ2-1, with D perhaps TRBD2 (6 bases). V lost 5 bases, J lost 0 bases, and 14 bases lay in between. The CDR3 consists of 16 residues. The CDR3 loop is CASSTWTEGSYNEQFF. Written as DNA, the CDR3 is TGTGCCAGCAGTACATGGACGGAGGGCTCCTACAATGAGCAGTTCTTC.

DNA for the CDR3: TGTGCCAGCAGCAAAACCCCTCGAGGGGCGGGGGGTACCGGGGAGCTGTTTTTT. This encodes CASSKTPRGAGGTGELFF. This chain joins TRBV7-3 and TRBJ2-2, with TRBD2 matching over 8 bases. With 5 bases clipped from V and 5 bases from J, the junction kept 16 bases outside the gene matches. Germline CDR1 reads SGHTA; CDR2 reads FQGTGA. The CDR3 sequence is 18 residues long.

CDR3 protein: CASTQRGLAGAWGEETQYF. The CDR3 region has the DNA TGTGCCAGCACCCAAAGGGGACTAGCGGGAGCCTGGGGGGAAGAGACCCAGTACTTC. V is TRBV7-2 and J is TRBJ2-1, with TRBD2 matching over 14 bases. The closer fit of TRBJ2-5 to the DNA end suggests the J call may be wrong. This CDR3 is 19 amino acids long. The germline V gene encodes CDR1 SGHTA and CDR2 FQGNSA.

This clonotype was seen ten or more times. CDR3 nucleotide sequence: TGTGCCAGCAGCTTAGAACTAGCGGGGGCGAACACCGGGGAGCTGTTTTTT. Its protein product is CASSLELAGANTGELFF. The rearrangement links TRBV7-3 to TRBJ2-2; the match to TRBD2 covers 11 bases. The CDR3 consists of 17 residues. The V segment lost 2 bases and the J segment 0 bases; nucleotides outside the gene matches: 2. Per the germline V gene, CDR1 is SGHTA and CDR2 is FQGTGA. Full variable domain (remainder filled in from reference TRBV7-3 and TRBJ2-2): GAGVSQTPSNKVTEKGKYVELRCDPISGHTALYWYRQSLGQGPEFLIYFQGTGAADDSGLPNDRFFAVRPEGSVSTLKIQRTERGDSAVYLCASSLELAGANTGELFFGEGSRLTVL.

Here the CDR3 DNA reads TGTGCCAGCAGCCTCCTTCAAGAGGGTACGCAGTATTTT. It specifies CASSLLQEGTQYF. The V gene is TRBV14, the J gene TRBJ2-3, with D possibly TRBD2 on 5 matching bases. The V end lost 4 bases, the J end lost 8 bases, and 13 bases lay between the germline ends. Germline assignment: CDR1 SGHDN and CDR2 FVKESK. There are 13 residues in the CDR3.

This clonotype was counted ten times or more. The chain carries TRBV27 and TRBJ2-7; D remains ambiguous. The length of the CDR3 is 15 residues. From germline, CDR1 is MNHEY and CDR2 SMNVEV (reference sequence). V lost 5 bases to trimming and J lost 0 bases, with 14 bases between them. CDR3 sequence reads: CASSSNKEFSYEQYF. In nucleotides, the CDR3 is TGTGCCAGCAGTAGTAATAAGGAGTTCTCCTACGAGCAGTACTTC.

This clonotype was recorded at least ten times. The J gene is TRBJ2-5, the V gene TRBV20-1; TRBD1 matches 10 bases. This CDR3 is built from 13 residues. Germline CDR1 reads DFQATT; CDR2 reads SNEGSKA (reference sequence). V shed 4 bases, J shed 2 bases, and the junction held 1 base outside the gene matches. CDR3 loop: CSATGQGQETQYF. CDR3 nucleotide sequence: TGCAGTGCTACGGGACAGGGGCAAGAGACCCAGTACTTC.

As DNA, the CDR3 is TGCGCCAGCAGCTTGGCCGGAGAGACCCAGCATTTT. Encoded protein: CASSLAGETQHF. J is TRBJ1-5 and V is TRBV5-1; D unresolved. Trimming took 0 bases from V and 11 from J, leaving 9 bases between them. The CDR3 is 12 residues long. The germline V gene has CDR1 SGHRS and CDR2 YFSETQ.

The chain couples TRBV7-2 to TRBJ1-4; tentatively, D is TRBD1 (5 bases). V was trimmed by 5 bases and J by 8 bases, leaving 18 bases between them. CDR3 length: 15 residues. CDR1 SGHTA and CDR2 FQGNSA come from the germline V gene. CDR3 amino acids: CASSQTGVGYEKLFF. CDR3 DNA sequence: TGTGCCAGCAGCCAGACGGGGGTGGGCTACGAAAAACTGTTTTTT.

V is TRBV6-2 or TRBV6-3 and J is TRBJ1-3; no definite D call. Trimming left V 7 bases short and J 0 bases short, with 10 bases between. Germline V CDR1 and CDR2: MNHEY, SVGEGT. The CDR3 covers 14 residues. The CDR3 DNA follows: TGTGCCAGCAACAAAGACCACTCTGGAAACACCATATATTTT. The encoded protein is CASNKDHSGNTIYF.

About this clonotype: A read error may explain this, as a much larger clone is one base away. The chain uses TRBV18 and TRBJ1-2; D not resolved. The CDR3 runs 13 residues. Germline V gene lookup returns CDR1 KGHSH and CDR2 LQKENI. CDR3 bases: TGTGCCAGCCCACCCCCAGAAGACTATGGCTACACCTTC. This gives the protein CASPPPEDYGYTF.

This clonotype was picked up many times. The rearrangement uses TRBV27 and TRBJ2-7, with D tentatively TRBD1 (6 bases). This CDR3 region has 14 residues. Trimming removed 6 bases at V and 0 bases at J, with 12 bases between. CDR1 and CDR2 (germline): MNHEY, SMNVEV (reference sequence). The CDR3: CASSWQGSSYEQYF. CDR3 DNA sequence: TGTGCCAGCAGCTGGCAGGGGAGCTCCTACGAGCAGTACTTC.

This clonotype was seen more than once but under ten times. V and J are TRBV27 and TRBJ2-7; tentatively, D is TRBD1 (5 bases). In germline, CDR1 is MNHEY, CDR2 SMNVEV (reference sequence). V was cut by 3 bases and J by 0 bases, with 9 bases left in between. This CDR3 region has 14 residues. CDR3: CASSFKDSSYEQYF. The CDR3 DNA reads TGTGCCAGCAGTTTTAAAGACAGCTCCTACGAGCAGTACTTC.

This chain joins TRBV6-2 or TRBV6-3 and TRBJ2-3, with TRBD2 matching over 11 bases. This CDR3 spans 14 amino acids. Looked up from germline, CDR1 is MNHEY and CDR2 is SVGEGT. V was pared by 7 bases and J by 5 bases, with 5 bases of the junction left unmatched. DNA of the CDR3: TGTGCCAGCAAGCTCGGACTAGCGGGAGATACGCAGTATTTT. Residues: CASKLGLAGDTQYF.

V usage is TRBV20-1 and J usage is TRBJ2-1; 9 nucleotides match TRBD2. The CDR3 sequence is 15 residues long. Germline V gene sequence: CDR1 DFQATT, CDR2 SNEGSKA (reference sequence). J was trimmed by 3 bases and V by 3 bases; bases with no gene match: 6. This chain's CDR3 is CSARGFSGSYNEQFF. Here the CDR3 DNA reads TGCAGTGCTAGGGGCTTTAGCGGGAGCTACAATGAGCAGTTCTTC.

Points on this clonotype: A much larger clone differs from this one at a single base, so this may be a read error. The rearrangement uses TRBV28 and TRBJ1-2; D might be TRBD1 (5 bases). Germline values: CDR1 MDHEN, CDR2 SYDVKM. This CDR3 is built from 14 residues. The CDR3 nucleotides are TGTGCCAGCAGTTTCCCCGGGGCTAACTGTGGCTACACCTTC. It specifies CASSFPGANCGYTF.

The V and J genes are TRBV20-1 and TRBJ1-5, with D hard to call. The CDR3 has 14 amino acids. CDR1 is DFQATT, CDR2 SNEGSKA, per germline (reference sequence). V lost 0 bases and J lost 8, with 14 bases in between. The CDR3 DNA is TGCAGTGCTAGAGATAATAGATTCGGAAAGCCCCAGCATTTT. Translation gives CSARDNRFGKPQHF.